This note documents a single T cell receptor beta chain sequence. Per the original data handling: Amplification from reference gene primers served as the basis for estimated nucleated cell counts. Only in-frame clones appear in the TCRdb table, and some are missing; sequencing was by immunoSEQ multiplex PCR. V and J calls and clone size are copied from that table; D and trimming were computed from the DNA. The sample contains 140,000 to 150,000 clones, around four fifths of which appear only once. Germline-derived CDR1 and CDR2 are SNHLY and FYNNEI. The CDR3 covers 17 residues. The trim removed 2 bases at V and 0 bases at J, leaving 5 bases unmatched. The source of the sample is a study of blood T cell repertoires in COVID-19. Study in general: Samples taken during acute and convalescent COVID-19 were collected in the United States, Italy and Spain. PBMCs, B-cell-depleted T cells, or T cells provided the cDNA or gDNA that made up the material.

Sequencing used peripheral blood. The rearrangement links TRBV2 to TRBJ2-1; 9 bases are a match to TRBD2. The receptor comes from a human donor in a cohort sampled during active COVID-19. CDR3 sequence (DNA): TGTGCCAGCAGTGAACCGGCGGGGGGGAGCTCCTACAATGAGCAGTTCTTC. Its protein is CASSEPAGGSSYNEQFF.